This T cell receptor beta chain was profiled in a study of blood T cell repertoires in COVID-19. For the study at large: The United States, Italy and Spain supplied acute and convalescent COVID-19 samples. Sample material is recorded as cDNA or gDNA derived from T cells, B-cell-depleted T cells, or PBMCs.

Original methodology: Reference gene primer amplification yielded estimated nucleated cell counts. TCRdb keeps only in-frame clones here, not all; method: immunoSEQ multiplex PCR. That table gives V, J and clone size, and the DNA gave D and trimming. Of under 300,000 clones listed, more than 65% are singletons. The V gene end was trimmed by 2 bases and the J gene end by 3 bases; junction bases not matched to a gene: 7. The CDR3 is 15 residues long. The V gene's germline CDR1 is WNHNN and CDR2 SYGVQD (reference sequence). The clonotype originates from a woman between 35 and 50 years old with active or convalescent COVID-19. V usage is TRBV10-1 and J usage is TRBJ2-7, with TRBD1 matching 7 bases. The sample comprised peripheral blood. For the CDR3, the DNA is TGCGCCAGCAGTGAGATCGGGACAGATCACTACGAGCAGTACTTC. It is translated as CASSEIGTDHYEQYF.